This T cell receptor (beta chain) derives from a study of vaccination and CD4 T cells after COVID-19. For the study at large: For post-vaccine samples, collection took place a median roughly 72 days after dose two, ranging from 14 to 241.

Treatment noted: 10-day PBMC culture with coronavirus spike peptide pools or control peptides (ViraFEST assay). This clonotype was counted a few times. Its matching antigen is unknown. General observations from the study: Convalescent patients' vaccine-specific clones were spike mono-reactive in 304 of 307 cases.

This CDR3 has 14 amino acids. CDR1 MRHNA and CDR2 SNTAGT come from the germline V gene. The V end was cut by 5 bases, the J end by 2 bases, with 11 bases between. The Oncomine TCR Beta short-read assay was applied to DNA of cultured CD4+ T cells. Genomic DNA was isolated from CD4+ T cells that had been cultured. MiXCR, applied by TCRdb to the PCR reads, yields one record per CDR3 protein. The sample consists of over 11,000 distinct CDR3 sequences, 20% to 30% of them appearing once. Sequenced material: CD4+ T cells from blood, cultured in vitro, taken after SARS-CoV-2 vaccination. The chain uses TRBV6-4 and TRBJ2-3, with D unclear. The sequence was collected from a human donor who had recovered from COVID-19. The CDR3 nucleotides are TGTGCCAGCAGTCCAGTCTACAACACAGATACGCAGTATTTT. It translates to CASSPVYNTDTQYF.